Listed below are T cell receptor beta chains from one sample, sequenced in a study of OX40 agonist ivuxolimab in advanced cancers. Data came from immunoSEQ multiplex PCR; TCRdb stores just in-frame clones and leaves some out. This sample yields tens of thousands of clones, of which 89% are seen a single time; under 0.4% belongs to the top ten. The sequences come from CD4+ or CD8+ T cells sorted from blood, collected in a trial of the OX40 agonist ivuxolimab. The source is an adult with an advanced solid tumor such as melanoma, head and neck, liver or kidney cancer. CDR3s leave out the opening cysteine and the closing phenylalanine or tryptophan. The order of the fields is CDR3 length, J gene, V gene, CDR3 protein.

len: 15
j_gene: TRBJ2-2
v_gene: TRBV4-2
CDR3aa: ASSQEPNGRNTGELF

len: 11
j_gene: TRBJ2-7
v_gene: TRBV2
CDR3aa: ASSSNGGYEQY

len: 12
j_gene: TRBJ1-6
v_gene: TRBV6-5
CDR3aa: ASTSGVTNSPLH

len: 13
j_gene: TRBJ2-2
v_gene: TRBV6-5
CDR3aa: ASKKGREGTGELF

len: 10
j_gene: TRBJ1-1
v_gene: TRBV7-9
CDR3aa: ASSTGFTEAF

len: 11
j_gene: TRBJ2-1
v_gene: TRBV28
CDR3aa: ASWRLDGNEQF

len: 14
j_gene: TRBJ1-5
v_gene: TRBV6-6
CDR3aa: ASSYSRAHSNQPQH

len: 16
j_gene: TRBJ1-4
v_gene: TRBV5-5
CDR3aa: ASSLEVGRATTNEKLF

len: 10
j_gene: TRBJ1-1
v_gene: TRBV7-9
CDR3aa: ASSLAQGEAF

len: 12
j_gene: TRBJ2-7
v_gene: TRBV25-1
CDR3aa: ASSDGQLTYEQY

len: 11
j_gene: TRBJ2-1
v_gene: TRBV6-5
CDR3aa: ASKRDVGNEQF